This T cell receptor (beta chain) was captured by sequencing in a study of T cell repertoires in cytomegalovirus infection. CDR3 length: 14 residues. The germline gives CDR1 LNHDA, CDR2 SQIVND (reference sequence). Trimming left V 3 bases short and J 7 bases short, with 13 bases between. Each CDR3 protein is one row after TCRdb ran MiXCR on the reads. This table has some 600,000 distinct CDR3 sequences, roughly 24% appearing once. The chain couples TRBV19 to TRBJ1-5; perhaps TRBD1 as D (6 bases). This receptor was taken from a human donor in good health (CMV status not recorded). Some clones in this sample may be carry-over from other donors' samples. The specimen sequenced was CD8+ T cells from PBMCs. The DNA for the CDR3 is TGTGCCAGTAGTATCCCGGGGGCTGGACAGCCCCAGCATTTT. Amino acid sequence: CASSIPGAGQPQHF.